A single sample is the source of the 12 T cell receptor beta chains below, sequenced in a study of cytomegalovirus exposure and HLA in healthy donors. Sequenced by immunoSEQ multiplex PCR; TCRdb stores in-frame clones only, minus some. The sample shows 100,000 to 150,000 clones, roughly 93% of them seen only once. The sequenced sample consisted of PBMCs. The source is a woman younger than 30 in good health and CMV-seronegative.

Only one count was recorded for this clone. This sequence joins TRBV18 and TRBJ2-5; 8 bases are a match to TRBD2. Unmatched junction bases numbered 14, after V lost 3 bases and J lost 5 bases. Germline V lookup: CDR1 KGHSH, CDR2 LQKENI. This CDR3 comprises 17 residues. The CDR3 DNA is TGTGCCAGCTCACCGATATCGGGGGGGATGCAACTGGAGACCCAGTACTTC. This sequence encodes CASSPISGGMQLETQYF.

This rearrangement joins TRBV28 to TRBJ1-1; D is unclear. CDR1 and CDR2 from the germline V gene are MDHEN and SYDVKM. The CDR3 length is 11 residues. V dropped 2 bases and J dropped 11 bases, with 9 bases sitting between them. CDR3 coding DNA: TGTGCCAGCAGTTTACGGGGTCAGGCTTTCTTT. Residues: CASSLRGQAFF.

The rearrangement uses TRBV7-3 and TRBJ2-3; possible D gene TRBD1, 5 bases. The length of the CDR3 is 12 residues. V was pared by 2 bases and J by 6 bases, with 6 bases between. CDR1 and CDR2 from the germline V gene are SGHTA and FQGTGA. CDR3 nucleotide sequence: TGTGCCAGCAGCTTAGGGGCTGATACGCAGTATTTT. This gives the protein CASSLGADTQYF.

DNA of the CDR3: TGTGCCAGCAGCCTAAAACCGGGACAAGAGCAGTTCTTC. Amino acid sequence: CASSLKPGQEQFF. The chain is built from TRBV7-2 and TRBJ2-1, with D perhaps matching TRBD1 (6 bases). CDR1 SGHTA and CDR2 FQGNSA come from the germline V gene. Trimming left V 5 bases short and J 10 bases short, with 15 bases between. CDR3 length: 13 residues.

The chain joins TRBV2 to TRBJ1-6; D possibly corresponds to TRBD1 (5 bases). Between the trimmed V and J ends, which lost 0 bases and 7 bases, there was a span of 13 bases. Germline CDR1 SNHLY, CDR2 FYNNEI. The CDR3 is made up of 16 amino acids. CDR3: CASSEALEGRNSPLHF. The CDR3 region has the DNA TGTGCCAGCAGTGAAGCGCTTGAGGGGAGGAATTCACCCCTCCACTTT.

V gene TRBV7-9 combines with J gene TRBJ2-7; 11 bases map to TRBD2. Germline CDR1 is SEHNR and CDR2 is FQNEAQ (reference sequence). With 5 bases clipped from V and 7 bases from J, the junction kept 4 bases outside the gene matches. CDR3 length: 13 residues. This CDR3 is CASSPGLAGEQYF. DNA for the CDR3: TGTGCCAGCAGCCCCGGACTAGCGGGTGAGCAGTACTTC.

The V gene is TRBV28, the J gene TRBJ1-2, with TRBD1 matching 9 bases. CDR1 and CDR2 (germline): MDHEN, SYDVKM. V shed 5 bases, J shed 7 bases, and the junction held 8 bases outside the gene matches. This CDR3 is built from 14 residues. CDR3 in amino acids: CASSPGQGRGGYTF. Written as DNA, the CDR3 is TGTGCCAGCAGTCCGGGACAGGGTAGAGGTGGCTACACCTTC.

The chain uses TRBV5-1 and TRBJ1-6, with D possibly matching TRBD1 (5 bases). CDR3 length: 16 residues. Trimming left V 5 bases short and J 0 bases short, with 12 bases between. Looked up from germline, CDR1 is SGHRS and CDR2 is YFSETQ. The CDR3 nucleotides read TGCGCCAGCAGAGACGTGGGGGGCTCCTATAATTCACCCCTCCACTTT. Residues: CASRDVGGSYNSPLHF.

The V and J genes are TRBV28 and TRBJ1-1, with 8 bases identical to TRBD1. CDR3 length: 13 amino acids. The V gene's germline CDR1 is MDHEN and CDR2 SYDVKM. The trim removed 5 bases at V and 6 bases at J, leaving 5 bases unmatched. Here the CDR3 DNA reads TGTGCCAGCAGTCAGGGGGCGCGGGCTGAAGCTTTCTTT. Its protein product is CASSQGARAEAFF.

The chain couples TRBV5-1 to TRBJ2-3, with 11 bases matching TRBD2. Germline CDR1 and CDR2: SGHRS and YFSETQ. V gave up 0 bases and J gave up 2 bases; unmatched junction bases: 5. CDR3 length equals 17 residues. The CDR3 nucleotides read TGCGCCAGCAGCTTGGGACTAGCGGGGACTAACACAGATACGCAGTATTTT. Translated, it gives CASSLGLAGTNTDTQYF.

This rearrangement joins TRBV2 to TRBJ2-1, with 7 bases fitting TRBD1. Germline V gene data show CDR1 as SNHLY and CDR2 as FYNNEI. Unmatched junction bases numbered 2, after V lost 6 bases and J lost 6 bases. CDR3 length equals 12 residues. This CDR3 is CASSDRVNEQFF. The CDR3 nucleotides are TGTGCCAGCAGCGACAGGGTCAATGAGCAGTTCTTC.

The rearrangement links TRBV18 to TRBJ2-7; 7 nucleotides line up with TRBD1. V lost 6 bases to trimming and J lost 2 bases; unmatched junction nucleotides: 13. Germline V CDR1 and CDR2: KGHSH, LQKENI. This CDR3 spans 16 amino acids. The CDR3 DNA reads as TGTGCCAGCTCCCCAAGTAACAGGGGCATCCCCTACGAGCAGTACTTC. This codes for CASSPSNRGIPYEQYF.